The entry below gives a single T cell receptor beta chain sequence along with its context. Its antigen is undetermined. What was amplified from RNA transcripts were TCR beta CDR3 regions. The primer set for the first-round RT-PCR of the TCR CDR3 was HTBI. MiXCR, run by TCRdb on the multiplex PCR reads, gives a single entry per CDR3 protein. The repertoire has 500,000 to 650,000 distinct CDR3 sequences, around 20% of them found once; the top ten carry 45% to 50%. The data were obtained in a study of T cells in Graves' hyperthyroidism and ophthalmopathy. V lost 4 bases, J lost 9 bases, and 13 bases stayed unmatched. The CDR3 extends over 15 amino acids. Germline assignment: CDR1 SGHRS and CDR2 YFSETQ. Duration under 3 months, a NOSPECS grade of at least 4, and a Clinical Activity Score of at least 3 characterized the ophthalmopathy patients. General study points: Ophthalmopathy cases were set apart from stable hyperthyroidism by a 13 V-J model.

Sample: blood. The chain couples TRBV5-1 to TRBJ2-1, with TRBD2 matching 7 bases. The TCR was taken from a man aged 35 to 55 with Graves' ophthalmopathy. The CDR3, as DNA: TGCGCCAGCAGCAACCTCGAGGGAGCGGGATCTGAGCAGTTCTTC. Protein product: CASSNLEGAGSEQFF.